This T cell receptor beta chain was obtained from a study of T cells in Graves' hyperthyroidism and ophthalmopathy (dated by TCRdb to the late 2010s). Context from the whole study: Peripheral blood samples were taken at initial diagnosis, before any treatment was given. An independent validation cohort of around 19 hyperthyroidism patients and roughly 16 patients who later progressed to ophthalmopathy tested prospective prediction of ophthalmopathy. The paper reports TCR Vbeta CDR3 sequencing of approximately 140 peripheral blood samples: over 40 ophthalmopathy, approximately 74 hyperthyroidism and about 17 progressor patients. TCR V-J signatures able to tell the groups apart were searched for in a discovery cohort of around 95 patients, of whom 43 had Graves' ophthalmopathy and some 60 had stable Graves' hyperthyroidism. Once sampling was done, hyperthyroidism patients were given methimazole at a starting dose of 30 mg daily, whereas ophthalmopathy patients were given high-dose intravenous methylprednisolone. In several Graves' hyperthyroidism patients, the study also compared T-cell repertoires from thyroid tissue with T-cell repertoires from blood. For training and testing, the roughly 93 patients in the discovery cohort were randomly divided in a 7:3 ratio.

Stable Graves' hyperthyroidism was defined as no progression to ophthalmopathy during 18 months of follow-up. The hyperthyroidism patients were between 18 and 65 years old and newly diagnosed, with a disease duration of less than 2 months. Any patient with an uncontrolled infection, another autoimmune disease, pregnancy or lactation was excluded. Diagnoses were based on clinical symptoms, serum thyroxine and TRAb, thyroid ultrasound and orbital computed tomography. PBMCs were separated from under 11 ml of fresh peripheral blood using Ficoll-Paque density gradient centrifugation. Total RNA was extracted with Trizol reagent, and quality was checked on an Agilent 2100 Bioanalyzer. This clonotype has more than one count but fewer than ten. This clone's antigen is unknown. No clone much larger than this one lies a single base away; base qualities are absent. Amplification of TCR beta CDR3 regions was carried out from RNA transcripts. For the first round of RT-PCR on the TCR CDR3, the HTBI primer set was used together with the Qiagen OneStep RT-PCR kit. The libraries were constructed in a second round of multiplex PCR and then size-selected and purified. The libraries were sequenced on an Illumina HiSeq2000 using paired-end 100 bp reads. The original pipeline was this. SOAPnuke was used to process the raw data, with reads discarded if the reads contained adapters or uncalled bases, had a mean Phred below 15, or lacked an exact constant-primer or identifier match. COPE v1.2.5 was used to merge high-quality paired reads, and clonotypes were defined as unique nucleotide sequences. MiTCR v1.1 was used to align clonotypes to the IMGT TRBV, TRBD and TRBJ reference segments. Only V-J combinations with frequency above 0.0001, covering about 99% of repertoires, were analysed. The TCS score was defined as F50 (clonal expansion) divided by E x V (chaos), with BLOSUM62-based TCRdist calculated between CDR3 peptides within each V-J. Welch's t-statistics and random forest reduced fewer than 550 V-J features to under 15, which were used in a naive Bayes classifier (R e1071). TCRdb trimmed public reads at Q25 via fastp, called clones via MiXCR and kept in-frame beta chains. Identical CDR3 protein sequences are pooled into one entry, listed with their most common genes and DNA. For this entry, the V and J calls and clone size follow TCRdb and not the study's own pipeline. The sample data list some 440,000 distinct CDR3 sequences, and more than 15% of these were observed just once. Approximately 14% of the sample rests with the top ten.

Including cysteine and phenylalanine, the CDR3 has 14 amino acids. Just CDR3 DNA is preserved here, 42 bases in frame from base 1. Clipping removes 3 bases from V and 2 bases from J, with 3 as the unmatched junction base count. Via the germline V gene, CDR1 is SQVTM and CDR2 ANQGSEA. The research as a whole found: A model built on a 13 V-J signature distinguished ophthalmopathy from stable hyperthyroidism, reaching 85% to 90% sensitivity and around 81% specificity in cross-validation and 80%/75% in testing. Sample size was not statistically predetermined, and investigators were not blinded to group allocation. In validation, the model predicted progression to ophthalmopathy a median of around 6.5 months before onset, with approximately 70% sensitivity and about 72% specificity. Most expanded thyroid clonotypes (frequency above 0.001) were also detected in blood, suggesting blood repertoires may reflect thyroid immune responses.

This clonotype was obtained from a woman aged 18 to 35 with Graves' hyperthyroidism. This sequence uses TRBV29-1 and TRBJ1-5, with 8 middle bases fitting TRBD1. Specimen: blood. The bases read TGCAGCGTTGATACGGGACAGGGCAATCAGCCCCAGCATTTT. It is translated as CSVDTGQGNQPQHF.